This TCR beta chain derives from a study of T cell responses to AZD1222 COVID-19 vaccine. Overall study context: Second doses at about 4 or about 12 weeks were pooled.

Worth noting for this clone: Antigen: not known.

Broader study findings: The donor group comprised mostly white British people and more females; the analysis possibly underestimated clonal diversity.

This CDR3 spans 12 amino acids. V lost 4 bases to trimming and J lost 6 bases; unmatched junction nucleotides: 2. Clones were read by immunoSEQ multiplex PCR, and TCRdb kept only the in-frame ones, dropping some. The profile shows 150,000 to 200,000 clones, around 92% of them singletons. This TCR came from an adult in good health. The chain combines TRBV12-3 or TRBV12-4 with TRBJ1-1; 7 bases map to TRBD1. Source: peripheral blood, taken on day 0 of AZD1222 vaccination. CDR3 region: CASSYRGPEAFF. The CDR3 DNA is TGTGCCAGCAGTTACAGGGGTCCTGAAGCTTTCTTT.